A selection of T cell receptor beta chains follows, all from one sample in a study of blood T cell repertoires in COVID-19. Generated by immunoSEQ multiplex PCR, the TCRdb table keeps only in-frame clones and is missing some. The sample shows about 130,000 clones, over 75% of them seen only once. Sequencing input: peripheral blood. The receptors derive from a human donor in a cohort sampled during active COVID-19. Each CDR3 is given with its conserved first and last residue. A D gene is named only where the DNA matches it firmly. The size entry is marked missing in some rows and otherwise reads once, few, many or a size class.

NA	TRBV30	TRBJ2-1	TRBD2	TGTGCCTGCTTACCGGGACTAGCGCTGAACAATGAGCAGTTCTTC	CACLPGLALNNEQFF
NA	TRBV2	TRBJ2-3	TRBD1	TGTGCCAGCAGGGATGGGACAGCCCATCGGGGCACAGATACGCAGTATTTT	CASRDGTAHRGTDTQYF
NA	TRBV2	TRBJ1-6	TRBD1	TGTGCCAGCGTGAGGGACAGTGGGAATTCACCCCTCCACTTT	CASVRDSGNSPLHF
NA	TRBV5-1	TRBJ2-1	NA	TGCGCCAGCAGCTTGGCTTATTACAATGAGCAGTTCTTC	CASSLAYYNEQFF
NA	TRBV19	TRBJ1-5	TRBD1	TGTGCCACTCGTAGGGACAGGGAGAATGGTGCTAGCAATCAGCCCCAGCATTTT	CATRRDRENGASNQPQHF
NA	TRBV10-3	TRBJ1-1	TRBD1	TGTGCCATCAGTAGAAAAACCGGGACAGGGACAAACACTGAAGCTTTCTTT	CAISRKTGTGTNTEAFF
few	TRBV2	TRBJ1-1	TRBD1	TGTGCCAGCAGCAGACAGGGTTTGGACACTGAAGCTTTCTTT	CASSRQGLDTEAFF
NA	TRBV7-9	TRBJ2-1	TRBD1	TGTGCCAGCAGCTTACCCTCCGGGACAGGGGATAATGAGCAGTTCTTC	CASSLPSGTGDNEQFF
NA	TRBV18	TRBJ1-2	TRBD1	TGTGCCAGCTCATCCGACCCCAGGGGGCTCTATGGCTACACCTTC	CASSSDPRGLYGYTF
NA	TRBV10-3	TRBJ2-1	TRBD2	TGTGCCATCAGTGAGGGTAGCGGGGTTGAACGTGAGCAGTTCTTC	CAISEGSGVEREQFF
NA	TRBV11-2	TRBJ2-1	TRBD2	TGTGCCAGCAGCTTAGGTTCCGGACTAGCGGGAGGGGGTGAGCAGTTCTTC	CASSLGSGLAGGGEQFF
NA	TRBV11-3	TRBJ2-1	NA	TGTGCCAGCAGCGCTAGCCCCCTACCCGAGACCCACAATGAGCAGTTCTTC	CASSASPLPETHNEQFF
NA	TRBV5-1	TRBJ2-4	TRBD1	TGCGCCAGCAGTAGGACAGGGAGTGGGGCCAAAAACATTCAGTACTTC	CASSRTGSGAKNIQYF
NA	TRBV7-2	TRBJ2-7	TRBD1	TGTGCCAGCAGCAGGGGGACAGGCCCCTACGAGCAGTACTTC	CASSRGTGPYEQYF
NA	TRBV2	TRBJ2-2	TRBD1	TGTGCCAGCAGTGAAACAGGGGCGGACACCGGGGAGCTGTTTTTT	CASSETGADTGELFF
NA	TRBV7-9	TRBJ2-5	NA	TGTGCCAGCAGCTTAGGCACTACTCCGGCGGAGACCCAGTACTTC	CASSLGTTPAETQYF
NA	TRBV19	TRBJ1-1	TRBD1	TGTGCCAGTAGTACCGGGACAGGGTATAGTACTGAAGCTTTCTTT	CASSTGTGYSTEAFF
many	TRBV10-3	TRBJ1-1	TRBD1	TGTGCCTCGAGGACAGGCCCTGAAGCTTTCTTT	CASRTGPEAFF
NA	TRBV5-6	TRBJ1-2	TRBD1	TGTGCCAGCAGCTTGGCCGACAGGGCCTATGGCTACACCTTC	CASSLADRAYGYTF
NA	TRBV4-2	TRBJ1-4	TRBD1	TGTGCCAGCAGCCAAGGATTGGGACAGGGGAATGAAAAACTGTTTTTT	CASSQGLGQGNEKLFF
NA	TRBV5-1	TRBJ2-1	TRBD2	TGCGCCAGCAGGGTTGACGTAGCGGGAGAGGTTGAGCAGTTCTTC	CASRVDVAGEVEQFF
NA	TRBV6-2/TRBV6-3	TRBJ2-3	NA	TGTGCCAGCAGTTACGCCGGGAGCGGAGTCACAGATACGCAGTATTTT	CASSYAGSGVTDTQYF
NA	TRBV2	TRBJ1-2	NA	TGTGCCAGCAGTGAATTAACTTTAGGCTACACCTTC	CASSELTLGYTF
NA	TRBV20-1	TRBJ2-2	NA	TGCAGTGCCCCGAGGAGGGCGGAGCTGTTTTTT	CSAPRRAELFF
once	TRBV5-4	TRBJ1-2	TRBD1	TGTGCCAGCAGCAGTCCCAGGGGGAAATATGGCTACACCTTC	CASSSPRGKYGYTF
NA	TRBV7-2	TRBJ2-3	NA	TGTGCCAGCAGCTTAGAGGGGAGCACAGATACGCAGTATTTT	CASSLEGSTDTQYF